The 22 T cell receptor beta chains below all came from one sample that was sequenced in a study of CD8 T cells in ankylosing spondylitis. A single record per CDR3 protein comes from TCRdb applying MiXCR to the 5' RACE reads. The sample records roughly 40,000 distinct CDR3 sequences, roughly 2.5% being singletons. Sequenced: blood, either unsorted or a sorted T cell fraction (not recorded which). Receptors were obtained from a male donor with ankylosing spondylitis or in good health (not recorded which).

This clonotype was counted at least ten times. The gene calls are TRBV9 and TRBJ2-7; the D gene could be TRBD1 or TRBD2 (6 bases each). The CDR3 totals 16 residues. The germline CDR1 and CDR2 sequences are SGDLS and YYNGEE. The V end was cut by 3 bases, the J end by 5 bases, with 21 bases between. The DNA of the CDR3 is TGTGCCAGCAGCGCCCCAGGGGCGGCCGGGGGTAACGAGCAGTACTTC. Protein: CASSAPGAAGGNEQYF.

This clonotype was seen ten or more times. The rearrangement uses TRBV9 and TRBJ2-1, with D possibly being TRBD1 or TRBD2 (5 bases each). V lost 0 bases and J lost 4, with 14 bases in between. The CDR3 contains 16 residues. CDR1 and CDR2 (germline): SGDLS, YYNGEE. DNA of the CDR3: TGTGCCAGCAGCGTAGACTGGGACCCTAATTACAATGAGCAGTTCTTC. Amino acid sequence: CASSVDWDPNYNEQFF.

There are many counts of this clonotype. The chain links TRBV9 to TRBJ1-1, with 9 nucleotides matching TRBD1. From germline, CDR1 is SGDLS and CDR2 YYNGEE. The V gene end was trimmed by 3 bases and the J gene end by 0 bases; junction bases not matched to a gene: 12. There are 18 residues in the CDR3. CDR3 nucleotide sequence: TGTGCCAGCAGCGGGCCCGGGACAGGGATTGTTGTGAACACTGAAGCTTTCTTT. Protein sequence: CASSGPGTGIVVNTEAFF.

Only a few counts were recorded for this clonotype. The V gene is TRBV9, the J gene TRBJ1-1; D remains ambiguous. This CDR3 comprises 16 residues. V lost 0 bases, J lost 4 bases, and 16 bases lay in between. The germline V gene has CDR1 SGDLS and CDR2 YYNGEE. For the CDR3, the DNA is TGTGCCAGCAGCGTAGCTCCTGGGATCTCCTCCACTGAAGCTTTCTTT. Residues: CASSVAPGISSTEAFF.

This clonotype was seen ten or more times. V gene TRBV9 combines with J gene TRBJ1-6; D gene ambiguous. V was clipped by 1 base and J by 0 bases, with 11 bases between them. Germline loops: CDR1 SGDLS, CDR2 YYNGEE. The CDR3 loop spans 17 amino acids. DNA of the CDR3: TGTGCCAGCAGCGTAACTCCGGGCATCTCCTATAATTCACCCCTCCACTTT. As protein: CASSVTPGISYNSPLHF. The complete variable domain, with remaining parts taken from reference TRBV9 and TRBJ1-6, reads DSGVTQTPKHLITATGQRVTLRCSPRSGDLSVYWYQQSLDQGLQFLIQYYNGEERAKGNILERFSAQQFPDLHSELNLSSLELGDSALYFCASSVTPGISYNSPLHFGNGTRLTVT.

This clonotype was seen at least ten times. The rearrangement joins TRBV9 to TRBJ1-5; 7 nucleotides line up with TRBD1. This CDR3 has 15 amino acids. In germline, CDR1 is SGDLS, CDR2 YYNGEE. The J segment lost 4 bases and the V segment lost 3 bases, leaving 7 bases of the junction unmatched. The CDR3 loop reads CASSEGTTGNQPQHF. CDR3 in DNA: TGTGCCAGCAGCGAGGGAACGACAGGGAATCAGCCCCAGCATTTT.

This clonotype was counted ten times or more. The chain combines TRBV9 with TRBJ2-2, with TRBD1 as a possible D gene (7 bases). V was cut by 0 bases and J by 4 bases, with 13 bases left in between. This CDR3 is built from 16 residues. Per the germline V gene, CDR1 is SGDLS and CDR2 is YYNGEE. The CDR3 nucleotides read TGTGCCAGCAGCGTAGAGGAGGGGGCGAGCACCGGGGAGCTGTTTTTT. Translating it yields CASSVEEGASTGELFF.

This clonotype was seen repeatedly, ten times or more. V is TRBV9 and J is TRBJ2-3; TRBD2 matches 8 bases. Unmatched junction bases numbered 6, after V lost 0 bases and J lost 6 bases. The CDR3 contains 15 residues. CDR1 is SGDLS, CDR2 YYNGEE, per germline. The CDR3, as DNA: TGTGCCAGCAGCGTAGACGGGAGGGCCCTTGATACGCAGTATTTT. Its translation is CASSVDGRALDTQYF.

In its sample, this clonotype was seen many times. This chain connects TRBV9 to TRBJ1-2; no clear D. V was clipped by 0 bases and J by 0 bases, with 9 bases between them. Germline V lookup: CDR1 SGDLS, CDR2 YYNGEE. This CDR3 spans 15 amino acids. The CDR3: CASSVGAVTNYGYTF. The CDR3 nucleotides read TGTGCCAGCAGCGTAGGGGCTGTCACTAACTATGGCTACACCTTC. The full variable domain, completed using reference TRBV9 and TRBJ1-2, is DSGVTQTPKHLITATGQRVTLRCSPRSGDLSVYWYQQSLDQGLQFLIQYYNGEERAKGNILERFSAQQFPDLHSELNLSSLELGDSALYFCASSVGAVTNYGYTFGSGTRLTVV.

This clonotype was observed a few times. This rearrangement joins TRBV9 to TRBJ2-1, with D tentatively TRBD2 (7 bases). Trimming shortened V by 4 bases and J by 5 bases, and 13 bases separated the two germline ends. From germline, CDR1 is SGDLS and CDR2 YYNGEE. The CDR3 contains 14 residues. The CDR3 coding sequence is TGTGCCAGCAGCTTCGCGGGGGCTGACAATGAGCAGTTCTTC. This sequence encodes CASSFAGADNEQFF.

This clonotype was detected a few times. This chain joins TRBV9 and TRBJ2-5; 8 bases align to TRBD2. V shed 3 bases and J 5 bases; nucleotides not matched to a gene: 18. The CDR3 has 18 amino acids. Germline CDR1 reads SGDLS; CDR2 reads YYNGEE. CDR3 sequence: CASSGPDSLTGGRETQYF. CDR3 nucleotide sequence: TGTGCCAGCAGCGGACCCGATTCCCTAACGGGAGGGAGGGAGACCCAGTACTTC.

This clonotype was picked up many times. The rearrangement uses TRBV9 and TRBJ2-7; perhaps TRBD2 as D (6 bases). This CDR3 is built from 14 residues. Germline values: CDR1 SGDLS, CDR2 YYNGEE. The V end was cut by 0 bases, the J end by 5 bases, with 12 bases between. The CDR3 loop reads CASSVGGEDDEQYF. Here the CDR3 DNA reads TGTGCCAGCAGCGTAGGAGGGGAGGACGACGAGCAGTACTTC.

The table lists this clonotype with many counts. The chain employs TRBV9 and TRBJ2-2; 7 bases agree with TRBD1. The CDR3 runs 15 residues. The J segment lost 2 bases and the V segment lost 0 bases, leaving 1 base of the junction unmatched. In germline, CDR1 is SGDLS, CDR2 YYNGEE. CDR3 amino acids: CASSVGQGNTGELFF. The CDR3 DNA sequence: TGTGCCAGCAGCGTAGGACAGGGAAACACCGGGGAGCTGTTTTTT.

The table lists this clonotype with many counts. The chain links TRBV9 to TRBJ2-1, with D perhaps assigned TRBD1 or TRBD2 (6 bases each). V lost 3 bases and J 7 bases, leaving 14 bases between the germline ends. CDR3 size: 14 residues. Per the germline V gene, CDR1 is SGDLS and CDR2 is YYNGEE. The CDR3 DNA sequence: TGTGCCAGCAGCGCCCAGACAGGAGGGAATGAGCAGTTCTTC. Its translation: CASSAQTGGNEQFF.

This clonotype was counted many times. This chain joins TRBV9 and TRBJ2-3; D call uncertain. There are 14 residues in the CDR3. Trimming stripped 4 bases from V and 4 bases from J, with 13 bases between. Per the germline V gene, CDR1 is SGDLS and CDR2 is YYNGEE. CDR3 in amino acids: CASSRDSRPDTQYF. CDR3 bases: TGTGCCAGCAGCAGAGACTCCCGCCCAGATACGCAGTATTTT.

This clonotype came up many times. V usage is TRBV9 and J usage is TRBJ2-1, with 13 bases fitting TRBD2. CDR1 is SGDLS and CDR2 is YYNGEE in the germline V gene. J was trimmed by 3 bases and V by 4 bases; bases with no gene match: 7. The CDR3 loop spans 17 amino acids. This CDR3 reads CASSIGLAGVGYNEQFF. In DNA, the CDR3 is TGTGCCAGCAGCATAGGACTAGCGGGAGTGGGCTACAATGAGCAGTTCTTC. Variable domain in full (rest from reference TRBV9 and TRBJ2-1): DSGVTQTPKHLITATGQRVTLRCSPRSGDLSVYWYQQSLDQGLQFLIQYYNGEERAKGNILERFSAQQFPDLHSELNLSSLELGDSALYFCASSIGLAGVGYNEQFFGPGTRLTVL.

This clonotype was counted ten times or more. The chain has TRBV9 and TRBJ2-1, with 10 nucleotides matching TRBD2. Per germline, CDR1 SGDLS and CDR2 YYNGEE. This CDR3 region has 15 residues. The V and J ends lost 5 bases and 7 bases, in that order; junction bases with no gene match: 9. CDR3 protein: CASSPLAGVENEQFF. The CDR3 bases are TGTGCCAGCAGTCCTCTAGCGGGAGTAGAGAATGAGCAGTTCTTC.

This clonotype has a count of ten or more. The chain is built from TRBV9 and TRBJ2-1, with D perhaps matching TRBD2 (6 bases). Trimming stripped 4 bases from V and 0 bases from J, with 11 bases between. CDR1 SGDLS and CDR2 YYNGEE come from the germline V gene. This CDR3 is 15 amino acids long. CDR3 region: CASSPGLSSYNEQFF. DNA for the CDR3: TGTGCCAGCAGCCCGGGACTGAGCTCCTACAATGAGCAGTTCTTC.

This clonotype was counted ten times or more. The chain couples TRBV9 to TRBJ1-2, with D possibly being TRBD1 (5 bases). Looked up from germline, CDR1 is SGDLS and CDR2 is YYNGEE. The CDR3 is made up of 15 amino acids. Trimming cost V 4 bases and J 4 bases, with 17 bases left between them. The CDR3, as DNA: TGTGCCAGCAGCTTTGGGGCGCAGATTGGCTATGGCTACACCTTC. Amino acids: CASSFGAQIGYGYTF.

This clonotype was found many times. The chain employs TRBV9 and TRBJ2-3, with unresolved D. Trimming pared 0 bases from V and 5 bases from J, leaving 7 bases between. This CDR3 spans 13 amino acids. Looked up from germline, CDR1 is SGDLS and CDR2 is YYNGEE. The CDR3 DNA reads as TGTGCCAGCAGCGTAGGACTGGTAGATACGCAGTATTTT. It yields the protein CASSVGLVDTQYF. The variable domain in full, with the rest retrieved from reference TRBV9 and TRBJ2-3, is DSGVTQTPKHLITATGQRVTLRCSPRSGDLSVYWYQQSLDQGLQFLIQYYNGEERAKGNILERFSAQQFPDLHSELNLSSLELGDSALYFCASSVGLVDTQYFGPGTRLTVL.

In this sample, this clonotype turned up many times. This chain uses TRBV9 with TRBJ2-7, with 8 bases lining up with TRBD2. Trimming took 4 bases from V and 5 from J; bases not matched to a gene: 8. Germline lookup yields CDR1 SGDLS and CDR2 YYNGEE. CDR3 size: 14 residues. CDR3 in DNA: TGTGCCAGCAGCATTGGGACTAGGGTCCACGAGCAGTACTTC. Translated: CASSIGTRVHEQYF.

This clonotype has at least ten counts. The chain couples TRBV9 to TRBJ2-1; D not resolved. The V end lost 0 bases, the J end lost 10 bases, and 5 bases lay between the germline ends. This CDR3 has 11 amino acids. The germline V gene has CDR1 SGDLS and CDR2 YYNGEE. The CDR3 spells CASSVAQEQFF. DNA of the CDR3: TGTGCCAGCAGCGTAGCTCAAGAGCAGTTCTTC.